The source of this T cell receptor beta chain is a study of CD8 T cells in Susac syndrome (dated by TCRdb to the late 2010s). Context from the whole study: Repertoire sequencing was used to test whether CD8+ T cell activation and differentiation in Susac syndrome was antigen driven.

Peripheral blood CD8+ and CD4+ T cells from healthy donors, Susac syndrome patients and multiple sclerosis patients were profiled using high-throughput TCR beta sequencing. Healthy donors were included as age- and sex-matched controls. Bulk CD8+ and CD4+ T cells were purified by magnetic negative isolation, while CD8+ TEMRA cells were enriched using FACS. Blood was collected in EDTA tubes and processed within 24 hours, with PBMCs isolated through density gradient centrifugation. PBMCs intended for TCR sequencing were cryopreserved in liquid nitrogen and were subsequently thawed in a 37 degrees C water bath. A purity of at least 90% was achieved for sorted or isolated CD4+, CD8+ and CD8+ TEMRA cells. The V and J ends are trimmed by 5 bases and 5 bases, leaving 6 bases between them. CDR1 and CDR2 (SQVTM, ANQGSEA) derive from the germline V gene. The CDR3 measures 10 amino acids from cysteine to phenylalanine. Only the CDR3 region is kept as DNA, spanning 30 bases read in frame from base 1.

This clonotype was detected once. This clone's antigen is unknown. Base qualities were left out, and no much larger clone turns up one base away. A read on its own is weak evidence. RNA was extracted using the RNeasy kit, and roughly 0.5 to 1 microgram was reverse transcribed with random hexamers. The immunoSEQ multiplex PCR assay, covering 54 Vbeta and 13 Jbeta segments, was used to amplify TCR beta CDR3 regions. Bias from PCR amplification was corrected by using a synthetic template baseline for primer optimization and for computational correction. The published analysis was carried out like this. Reads were annotated to V, D and J genes according to IMGT and were analyzed with immunoSEQ Analyzer, with only productive sequences retained. Clonality was computed as one minus Shannon entropy normalized by log2 of the number of productive unique sequences. For each patient and control, public and private clones were evaluated within the 100 most prevalent clones. Susac-specific clones were defined as absent from healthy and MS cohorts, about 1,000 published viral clones and other ImmuneACCESS disease sequences. Through fastp at Q25 and MiXCR, TCRdb rebuilt clones from the public reads, retaining in-frame beta chains. Each CDR3 protein gets just one entry, which takes the most common genes and DNA from the rows behind it. TCRdb's processing, not the authors' own work, is the source of the V and J calls. The sample table shows under 200,000 distinct CDR3 sequences, and 85% to 95% are seen once. The ten largest account for 0.095% to 0.12% of the sample.

Paper-wide results and their limitations: The number of individuals in the TCR sequencing and HLA analysis was acknowledged as relatively small.

The rearranged segments are TRBV29-1 and TRBJ2-5, with the identity of the D gene unclear. Input material: CD4+ T cells from PBMCs. This receptor was taken from a human donor in good health. CDR3 protein: CSVRTETQYF. The DNA sequence is given as TGCAGCGTTCGTACGGAGACCCAGTACTTC.